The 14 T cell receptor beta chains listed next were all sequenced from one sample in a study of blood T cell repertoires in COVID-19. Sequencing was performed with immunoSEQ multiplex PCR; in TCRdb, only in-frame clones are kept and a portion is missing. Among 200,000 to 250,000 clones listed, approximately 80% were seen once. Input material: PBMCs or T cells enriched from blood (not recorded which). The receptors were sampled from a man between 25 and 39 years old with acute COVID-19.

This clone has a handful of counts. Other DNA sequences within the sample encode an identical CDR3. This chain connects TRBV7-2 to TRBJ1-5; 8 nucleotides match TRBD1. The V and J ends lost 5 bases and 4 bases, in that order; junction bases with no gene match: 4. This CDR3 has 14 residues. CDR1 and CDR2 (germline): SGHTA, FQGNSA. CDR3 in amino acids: CASSPTGGNQPQHF. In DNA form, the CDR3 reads TGTGCCAGCAGCCCTACAGGGGGGAATCAGCCCCAGCATTTT.

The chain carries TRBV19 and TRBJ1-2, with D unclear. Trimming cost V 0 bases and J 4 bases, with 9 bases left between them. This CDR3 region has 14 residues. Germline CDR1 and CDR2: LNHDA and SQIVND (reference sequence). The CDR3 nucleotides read TGTGCCAGTAGTATAGACCACCGAGGCTATGGCTACACCTTC. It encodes CASSIDHRGYGYTF.

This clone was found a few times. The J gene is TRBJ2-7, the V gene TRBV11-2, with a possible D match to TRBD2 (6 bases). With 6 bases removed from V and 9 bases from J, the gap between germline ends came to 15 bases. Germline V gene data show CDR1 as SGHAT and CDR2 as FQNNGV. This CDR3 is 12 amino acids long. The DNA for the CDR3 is TGTGCCAGCAGTACCCTCTCCGGGGGGCAGTACTTC. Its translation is CASSTLSGGQYF.

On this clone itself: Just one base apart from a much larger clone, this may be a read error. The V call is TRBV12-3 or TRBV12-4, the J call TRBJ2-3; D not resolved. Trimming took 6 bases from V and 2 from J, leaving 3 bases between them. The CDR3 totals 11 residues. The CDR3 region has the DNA TGTGCCAGCAGCTACACAGATACGCAGTATTTT. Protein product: CASSYTDTQYF.

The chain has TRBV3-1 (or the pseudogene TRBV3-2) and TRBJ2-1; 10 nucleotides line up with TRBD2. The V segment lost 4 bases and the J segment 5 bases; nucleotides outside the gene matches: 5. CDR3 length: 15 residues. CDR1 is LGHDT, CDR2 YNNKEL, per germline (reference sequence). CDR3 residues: CASSLSGGRNNEQFF. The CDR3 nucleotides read TGTGCCAGCAGCCTTAGCGGGGGGAGGAACAATGAGCAGTTCTTC.

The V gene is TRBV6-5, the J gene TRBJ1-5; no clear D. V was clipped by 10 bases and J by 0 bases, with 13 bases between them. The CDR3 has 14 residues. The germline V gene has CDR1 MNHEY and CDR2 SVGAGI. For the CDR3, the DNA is TGTGCCACCAAGAGACAACGTAGCAATCAGCCCCAGCATTTT. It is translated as CATKRQRSNQPQHF.

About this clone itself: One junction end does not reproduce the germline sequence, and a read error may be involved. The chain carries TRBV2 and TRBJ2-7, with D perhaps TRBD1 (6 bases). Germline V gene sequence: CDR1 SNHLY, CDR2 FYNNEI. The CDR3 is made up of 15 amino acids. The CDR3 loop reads CASSEEVGGTYEQYF. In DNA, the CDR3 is TGTGCCAGCAGCGAAGAAGTAGGGGGAACCTACGAGCAGTACTTC.

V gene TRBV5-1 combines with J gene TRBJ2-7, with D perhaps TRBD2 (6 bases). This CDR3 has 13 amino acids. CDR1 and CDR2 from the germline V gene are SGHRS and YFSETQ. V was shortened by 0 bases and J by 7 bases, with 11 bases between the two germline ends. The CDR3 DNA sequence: TGCGCCAGCAGCTTGGAGGGAGGCGGGGAGCAGTACTTC. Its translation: CASSLEGGGEQYF.

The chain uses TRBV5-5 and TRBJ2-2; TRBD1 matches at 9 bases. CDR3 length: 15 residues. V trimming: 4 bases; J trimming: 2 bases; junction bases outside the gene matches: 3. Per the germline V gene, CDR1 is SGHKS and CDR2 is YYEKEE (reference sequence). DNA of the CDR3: TGTGCCAGCAGCCGGGACAGGGTCAACACCGGGGAGCTGTTTTTT. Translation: CASSRDRVNTGELFF.

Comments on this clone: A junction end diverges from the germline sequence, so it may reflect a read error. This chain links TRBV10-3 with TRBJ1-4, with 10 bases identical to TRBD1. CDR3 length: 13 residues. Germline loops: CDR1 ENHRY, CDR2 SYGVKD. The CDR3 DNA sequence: TGTGCCGTCAGACAGGGGGCGGATGAAAAACTGTTTTTT. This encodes CAVRQGADEKLFF.

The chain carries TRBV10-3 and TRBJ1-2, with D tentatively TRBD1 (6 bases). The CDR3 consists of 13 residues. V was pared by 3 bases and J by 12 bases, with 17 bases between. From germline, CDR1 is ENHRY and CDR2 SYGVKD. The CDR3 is CAISDEGDQGDTF. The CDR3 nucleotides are TGTGCCATCAGTGACGAGGGGGACCAAGGTGACACCTTC.

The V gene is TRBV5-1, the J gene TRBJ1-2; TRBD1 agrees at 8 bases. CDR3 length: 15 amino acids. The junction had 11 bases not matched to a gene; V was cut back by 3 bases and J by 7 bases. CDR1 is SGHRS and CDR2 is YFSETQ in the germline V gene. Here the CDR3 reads CASSSTPGGAGGYTF. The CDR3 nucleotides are TGCGCCAGCAGCTCAACTCCAGGGGGCGCAGGTGGCTACACCTTC.

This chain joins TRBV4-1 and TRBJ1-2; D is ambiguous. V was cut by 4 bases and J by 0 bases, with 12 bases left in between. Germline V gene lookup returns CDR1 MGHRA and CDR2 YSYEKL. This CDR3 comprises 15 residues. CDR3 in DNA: TGCGCCAGCAGCCGATTGACAAGTTCTAACTATGGCTACACCTTC. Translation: CASSRLTSSNYGYTF.

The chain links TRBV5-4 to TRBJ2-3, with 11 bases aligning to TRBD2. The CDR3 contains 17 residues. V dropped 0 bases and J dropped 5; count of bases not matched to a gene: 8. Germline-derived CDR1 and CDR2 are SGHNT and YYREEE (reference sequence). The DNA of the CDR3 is TGTGCCAGCAGCTTGGAAGGTAGCGGGGGGGCTGGAGATACGCAGTATTTT. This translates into CASSLEGSGGAGDTQYF.